Reported below is one T cell receptor (beta chain). Its antigen target is currently unknown. No per-base quality is available; no much larger clone lies one base away. Peripheral blood CD8+ and CD4+ T cells from healthy donors, Susac syndrome patients and multiple sclerosis patients were profiled using high-throughput TCR beta sequencing. Treatment-naive patients with stable or active relapsing-remitting disease fulfilling revised McDonald criteria were used as multiple sclerosis controls. Bulk CD8+ and CD4+ T cells were purified by magnetic negative isolation, while CD8+ TEMRA cells were enriched using FACS. Blood was collected in EDTA tubes and processed within 24 hours, with PBMCs isolated through density gradient centrifugation. PBMCs intended for TCR sequencing were frozen in liquid nitrogen and were later thawed in a 37 degrees C water bath. A purity of at least 90% was achieved for sorted or isolated CD4+, CD8+ and CD8+ TEMRA cells.

A distance of 13 bases separates the germline ends of V and J, which lose 1 base and 10 bases respectively. The CDR3 runs 13 amino acids, cysteine and phenylalanine included. The retained sequence is limited to the CDR3, 39 bases, with the frame set at the first base. Reading the germline V gene (reference sequence) gives CDR1 LGHDT and CDR2 YNNKEL. This entry belongs to a study of CD8 T cells in Susac syndrome (dated by TCRdb to between 2019 and 2020). About the study as a whole: The study used repertoire sequencing to test whether antigen drove CD8+ T cell activation and differentiation in Susac syndrome. Study-wide findings and limitations: The number of individuals in the TCR sequencing and HLA analysis was acknowledged as relatively small.

RNA was extracted using the RNeasy kit, and roughly 0.5 to 1 microgram was reverse transcribed with random hexamers. The immunoSEQ multiplex PCR assay, covering 54 Vbeta and 13 Jbeta segments, was used to amplify TCR beta CDR3 regions. To correct PCR amplification bias, a synthetic template baseline was used for both primer optimization and computational correction. As for the authors' bioinformatics: Reads were annotated to V, D and J genes per IMGT and analyzed with immunoSEQ Analyzer, keeping only productive sequences. To calculate clonality, Shannon entropy was normalized by log2 of the number of productive unique sequences and then subtracted from one. For each patient and control, public and private clones were evaluated within the 100 most prevalent clones. Clones were defined as Susac-specific if absent from the healthy and MS cohorts, from around 1,100 published viral clones and from other ImmuneACCESS disease sequences. The raw public data were reprocessed by TCRdb itself: fastp quality trimming at Q25, MiXCR clonotype calling, in-frame beta chains only. Under each unique CDR3 protein, matching rows form one entry showing the most common genes and DNA. TCRdb, not the original authors, processed these V and J calls. This sample has about 200,000 distinct CDR3 sequences in its table, and over 90% of those were observed once. The ten most abundant clones make up approximately 0.082% of the sample.

The rearrangement joined TRBV3-1 to TRBJ1-1; TRBD1 is a weak D gene call, 5 bases matching. The sample consisted of CD4+ T cells from PBMCs. The sequence derives from a human donor with multiple sclerosis. The CDR3 in this case is CASSQAQGLGAFF. The DNA reads TGTGCCAGCAGCCAAGCTCAGGGTCTAGGAGCTTTCTTT.